Sequencing of this T cell receptor (beta chain) was carried out in a study of preoperative IRX-2 immunotherapy in early breast cancer (dated by TCRdb to the late 2010s). The library came from the immunoSEQ multiplex PCR assay. TCRdb holds this immuneACCESS table with in-frame rearrangements only. Some clones are missing; in checked studies, unresolved V genes explain under half, and the rest has no known cause. The sample table lists around 34,000 clones, over 90% of them with a count of one. Of the sample, 6.4% falls within the top ten clones. Reading the label with the study, this specimen's treatment or condition is: preoperative locoregional IRX-2 cytokine immunotherapy. The samples were obtained from a phase Ib study in which preoperative, locoregional IRX-2 cytokine immunotherapy intended to prime immune responses was tested. The donors were early-stage breast cancer patients who were given IRX-2 prior to surgery.

As regards this clone: The clone's antigen remains unknown. It has no much larger one-base neighbor in the sample; base qualities were not kept.

Sampling was performed from a patient treated with IRX-2 immunotherapy. The sequence derives from a human donor with breast cancer.

The DNA is TGTGCCAGCAGCTCGACTTATAATTCACCCCTCCACTTT. Its coded protein is CASSSTYNSPLHF. Recombination connected TRBV5-4 to TRBJ1-6; the D gene is not confidently resolved. V and J lose 3 bases and 4 bases, and a span of 5 bases separates them. CDR1 and CDR2 are read off the germline V gene (reference sequence) as SGHNT and YYREEE. The CDR3 holds 13 amino acids from the cysteine to the phenylalanine. Only the CDR3 DNA is retained, 39 bases long and in frame from the first base.